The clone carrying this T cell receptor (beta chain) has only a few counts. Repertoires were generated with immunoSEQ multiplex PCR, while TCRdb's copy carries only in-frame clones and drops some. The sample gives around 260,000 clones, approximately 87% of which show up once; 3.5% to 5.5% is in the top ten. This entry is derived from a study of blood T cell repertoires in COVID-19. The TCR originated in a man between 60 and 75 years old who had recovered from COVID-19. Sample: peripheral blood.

CDR3 DNA: TGTGCCAGCAGCCTTGGGATAGGAGGGCGCTATGGCTACACCTTC. As protein: CASSLGIGGRYGYTF. The rearrangement uses TRBV3-1 (or the pseudogene TRBV3-2) and TRBJ1-2; D uncertain. V shed 4 bases and J shed 4 bases, with 16 bases lying between them. This CDR3 contains 15 residues. CDR1 is LGHDT, CDR2 YNNKEL, per germline (reference sequence).